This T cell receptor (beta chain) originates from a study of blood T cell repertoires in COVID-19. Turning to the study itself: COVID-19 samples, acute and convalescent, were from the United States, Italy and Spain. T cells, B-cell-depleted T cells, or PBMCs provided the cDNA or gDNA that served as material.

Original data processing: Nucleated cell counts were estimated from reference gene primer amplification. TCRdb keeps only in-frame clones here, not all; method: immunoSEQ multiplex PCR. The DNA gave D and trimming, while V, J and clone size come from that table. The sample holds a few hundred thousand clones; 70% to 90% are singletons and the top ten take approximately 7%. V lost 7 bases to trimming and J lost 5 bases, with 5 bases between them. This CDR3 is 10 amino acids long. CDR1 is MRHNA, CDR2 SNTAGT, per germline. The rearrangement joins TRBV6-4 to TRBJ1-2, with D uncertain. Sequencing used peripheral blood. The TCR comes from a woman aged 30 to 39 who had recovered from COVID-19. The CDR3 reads CASIPYGYTF. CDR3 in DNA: TGTGCCAGCATCCCATATGGCTACACCTTC.